A single TCR beta chain is shown here with its context. The record originates from a study of PD-L1 blockade in urothelial cancer. Across the study: Enrolled patients had been treated previously with 0 to 3 chemotherapy regimens. Blood-derived samples held a median roughly 150,000 T cells. Blood was tested 3 weeks (second dose) and 6 weeks into treatment.

The V end lost 10 bases, the J end lost 0 bases, and 9 bases lay between the germline ends. CDR3 length: 13 residues. The germline V gene has CDR1 ENHRY and CDR2 SYGVKD. This table comes from immunoSEQ multiplex PCR, and its TCRdb copy is limited to in-frame clones, with some not included. Here the sample spans some 30,000 clones, about 87% being singletons. The sample consisted of PBMCs, taken around atezolizumab (anti-PD-L1) treatment. The TCR was taken from a man aged 45-65 years with urothelial cancer. This chain links TRBV10-3 with TRBJ1-4, with D hard to call. CDR3 nucleotides: TGTGCCACCAAGAGTGCAACTAATGAAAAACTGTTTTTT. Translating it yields CATKSATNEKLFF.